The 22 T cell receptor beta chains listed next were all sequenced from one sample in a study of T cells in Graves' hyperthyroidism and ophthalmopathy. TCR beta CDR3 region amplification was performed from RNA transcripts. An initial round of RT-PCR targeting the TCR CDR3 relied on the HTBI primer set. TCRdb reprocessed the multiplex PCR reads via MiXCR and lists one record per CDR3 protein. The table records 300,000 to 450,000 distinct CDR3 sequences, 13% of them present only once. Sequencing was carried out using blood. Receptors were obtained from a woman aged 18-35 years with Graves' hyperthyroidism.

The chain carries TRBV11-2 and TRBJ1-3, with D possibly matching TRBD1 (5 bases). V was shortened by 8 bases and J by 3 bases, with 17 bases between the two germline ends. CDR3 length equals 15 residues. From germline, CDR1 is SGHAT and CDR2 FQNNGV. The CDR3 nucleotides are TGTGCCAGCGCGATAACGGGGCTCAGTGGAAACACCATATATTTT. Its translation is CASAITGLSGNTIYF.

This clonotype has at least ten counts. The V gene is TRBV3-1, the J gene TRBJ1-2, with D possibly being TRBD1 (5 bases). With 2 bases removed from V and 0 bases from J, the gap between germline ends came to 10 bases. The CDR3 has 15 residues. Germline V lookup: CDR1 LGHDT, CDR2 YNNKEL (reference sequence). The CDR3 coding sequence is TGTGCCAGCAGCCAATATGGGGGAGCTAACTATGGCTACACCTTC. Protein product: CASSQYGGANYGYTF.

The CDR3 sequence: CASSEIGRQFF. CDR3 DNA sequence: TGTGCCAGCAGTGAGATCGGGAGGCAGTTCTTC. The V gene is TRBV6-1, the J gene TRBJ2-1, with D possibly being TRBD2 (6 bases). The length of the CDR3 is 11 residues. V lost 3 bases, J lost 12 bases, and 9 bases lay in between. CDR1 and CDR2 (germline): MNHNS, SASEGT.

This clonotype was seen repeatedly, ten times or more. The chain employs TRBV6-6 and TRBJ2-2, with TRBD2 matching 10 bases. The V gene end was trimmed by 2 bases and the J gene end by 4 bases; junction bases not matched to a gene: 1. The CDR3 length is 15 residues. Germline V gene sequence: CDR1 MNHNY, CDR2 SVGAGI (reference sequence). The CDR3 DNA follows: TGTGCCAGCAGTTACACTAGCGGGGTCACCGGGGAGCTGTTTTTT. It encodes CASSYTSGVTGELFF.

The J gene is TRBJ2-7, the V gene TRBV7-9; 10 bases fit TRBD2. V shed 1 base, J shed 3 bases, and the junction held 3 bases outside the gene matches. Germline V gene data show CDR1 as SEHNR and CDR2 as FQNEAQ (reference sequence). This CDR3 is built from 15 residues. Here the CDR3 DNA reads TGTGCCAGCAGCTTAGGAGTAGCGGGAGGCTACGAGCAGTACTTC. It codes for CASSLGVAGGYEQYF.

This clonotype has a count of ten or more. The chain combines TRBV27 with TRBJ1-5; 8 nucleotides agree with TRBD1. J was trimmed by 6 bases and V by 9 bases; bases with no gene match: 7. The CDR3 loop spans 13 amino acids. The germline V gene encodes CDR1 MNHEY and CDR2 SMNVEV (reference sequence). This CDR3 is CASRQGLSQPQHF. In nucleotides, the CDR3 is TGTGCCAGTCGACAGGGGTTGAGTCAGCCCCAGCATTTT.

V gene TRBV5-6 combines with J gene TRBJ1-2; possible D gene TRBD1, 6 bases. The CDR3 has 14 amino acids. Germline V CDR1 and CDR2: SGHDT, YYEEEE. Deletions cut 4 bases from V and 3 bases from J, with 13 bases between. CDR3: CASSPDSVDYGYTF. Written as DNA, the CDR3 is TGTGCCAGCAGCCCGGACAGCGTTGACTATGGCTACACCTTC. The full variable domain, completed using reference TRBV5-6 and TRBJ1-2, is DAGVTQSPTHLIKTRGQQVTLRCSPKSGHDTVSWYQQALGQGPQFIFQYYEEEERQRGNFPDRFSGHQFPNYSSELNVNALLLGDSALYLCASSPDSVDYGYTFGSGTRLTVV.

In regard to this clonotype: Sequence at one end of the junction differs from germline and may be a read error. The chain recombines TRBV18 with TRBJ1-3; no definite D call. The CDR3 extends over 16 amino acids. Germline CDR1 is KGHSH and CDR2 is LQKENI. In DNA form, the CDR3 reads TGTGCCAGCTCACCAAGAGAGGTGTTAAAGGGAAACACCACATATTTT. It encodes CASSPREVLKGNTTYF.

This clonotype was seen at least ten times. The J gene is TRBJ1-1, the V gene TRBV20-1; the D is unclear. Germline assignment: CDR1 DFQATT and CDR2 SNEGSKA (reference sequence). This CDR3 is 17 amino acids long. The germline V and J ends were trimmed by 1 base and 2 bases, with 20 bases remaining between them. The CDR3 is CSARGEFSPTPNTEAFF. CDR3 coding DNA: TGCAGTGCTAGAGGCGAGTTCTCCCCCACTCCAAACACTGAAGCTTTCTTT.

This chain connects TRBV11-2 to TRBJ1-2; a weak D match, TRBD1 (6 bases). This CDR3 is 13 amino acids long. V dropped 3 bases and J dropped 4 bases, with 9 bases sitting between them. CDR1 SGHAT and CDR2 FQNNGV come from the germline V gene. CDR3 protein: CASSFMDSYGYTF. Here the CDR3 DNA reads TGTGCCAGCAGCTTCATGGACAGCTATGGCTACACCTTC.

This clonotype was seen at least ten times. The rearrangement links TRBV28 to TRBJ1-4, with D perhaps matching TRBD1 (5 bases). Germline V gene sequence: CDR1 MDHEN, CDR2 SYDVKM. The ends were cut back, 3 bases at V and 11 bases at J, with 16 bases in the middle. The CDR3 runs to 14 residues. This CDR3 is CASSLFSARGKLFF. In DNA, the CDR3 is TGTGCCAGCAGTTTGTTCTCCGCGAGGGGCAAACTGTTTTTT.

Many counts were recorded for this clonotype. The junction departs from germline at one end; a sequencing error may be responsible. This chain uses TRBV5-1 with TRBJ2-7; D may match TRBD1 or TRBD2 (7 bases each). Germline V gene data show CDR1 as SGHRS and CDR2 as YFSETQ. This CDR3 contains 15 residues. CDR3 region: CASSLGGDSSYEQYF. CDR3 coding DNA: TGTGCCAGCAGCTTAGGGGGGGACAGCTCCTACGAGCAGTACTTC. Full variable domain (outside the CDR3, taken from reference TRBV5-1 and TRBJ2-7): KAGVTQTPRYLIKTRGQQVTLSCSPISGHRSVSWYQQTPGQGLQFLFEYFSETQRNKGNFPGRFSGRQFSNSRSEMNVSTLELGDSALYLCASSLGGDSSYEQYFGPGTRLTVT.

The CDR3 protein is CASSQTVGLAGDGFYNEQFF. CDR3 nucleotides: TGTGCCAGCAGCCAAACTGTGGGACTAGCGGGAGATGGGTTCTACAATGAGCAGTTCTTC. The chain uses TRBV4-2 and TRBJ2-1; the match to TRBD2 covers 14 bases. CDR3 length equals 20 residues. With V trimmed by 2 bases and J by 3 bases, 12 bases remained unmatched. The V gene's germline CDR1 is LGHNA and CDR2 YNFKEQ.

In this sample, this clonotype turned up many times. The V and J genes are TRBV28 and TRBJ1-2; D uncertain. The V end lost 6 bases, the J end lost 2 bases, and 4 bases lay between the germline ends. Germline loops: CDR1 MDHEN, CDR2 SYDVKM. This CDR3 has 11 amino acids. CDR3 sequence reads: CASSLNYGYTF. The CDR3 bases are TGTGCCAGCAGCCTAAACTATGGCTACACCTTC.

Many counts were recorded for this clonotype. V gene TRBV11-2 combines with J gene TRBJ2-7; 12 nucleotides agree with TRBD2. The germline CDR1 and CDR2 sequences are SGHAT and FQNNGV. This CDR3 comprises 20 residues. V was pared by 4 bases and J by 4 bases, with 20 bases of the junction left unmatched. CDR3 DNA: TGTGCCAGCAGCTCCCGATCTAGCGGGAGGGCCTCCTCGACCATATACGAGCAGTACTTC. This sequence encodes CASSSRSSGRASSTIYEQYF.

In its sample, this clonotype was seen many times. The chain combines TRBV12-3 or TRBV12-4 with TRBJ1-5; TRBD1 matches 9 bases. This CDR3 has 15 amino acids. V shed 1 base, J shed 6 bases, and the junction held 4 bases outside the gene matches. The CDR3 protein is CASSLVQGAGQPQHF. CDR3 DNA sequence: TGTGCCAGCAGTTTAGTACAGGGGGCCGGTCAGCCCCAGCATTTT.

This clonotype was seen a handful of times. The J gene is TRBJ2-1, the V gene TRBV28; D not certain. Per the germline V gene, CDR1 is MDHEN and CDR2 is SYDVKM. The CDR3 loop spans 15 amino acids. With 4 bases removed from V and 0 bases from J, the gap between germline ends came to 10 bases. The CDR3 loop reads CASSSGLRSYNEQFF. The CDR3 DNA sequence: TGTGCCAGCAGTTCCGGGCTCCGCTCCTACAATGAGCAGTTCTTC.

This clonotype has at least ten counts. The chain couples TRBV12-3 or TRBV12-4 to TRBJ1-2, with TRBD1 as a possible D gene (6 bases). V lost 10 bases and J lost 8, with 17 bases in between. This CDR3 is built from 12 residues. The CDR3 DNA sequence: TGTGCCACCTTCAGGGGAGGTGAGGGCTACACCTTC. This translates into CATFRGGEGYTF.

This clonotype was counted ten times or more. DNA of the CDR3: TGTGCCAGCAGTTCCCTCCGGAACTATGGCTACACCTTC. Translating gives CASSSLRNYGYTF. The chain has TRBV27 and TRBJ1-2; D remains unclear. Trimming shortened V by 4 bases and J by 2 bases, and 8 bases separated the two germline ends. In germline, CDR1 is MNHEY, CDR2 SMNVEV (reference sequence). The length of the CDR3 is 13 residues.

This clonotype was counted at least ten times. The chain links TRBV29-1 to TRBJ2-7; 7 bases are shared with TRBD1. Germline CDR1 reads SQVTM; CDR2 reads ANQGSEA. The CDR3 totals 12 residues. V was pared by 4 bases and J by 3 bases, with 3 bases of the junction left unmatched. The CDR3 here is CSVVPGGYEQYF. Here the CDR3 DNA reads TGCAGCGTTGTCCCAGGGGGCTACGAGCAGTACTTC.

This clonotype was counted at least ten times. This chain links TRBV5-1 with TRBJ2-1; no clear D gene. Deletions cut 5 bases from V and 3 bases from J, with 15 bases between. Per the germline V gene, CDR1 is SGHRS and CDR2 is YFSETQ. The length of the CDR3 is 15 residues. The CDR3 DNA reads TGCGCCAGCAGACAACAGCGAGCCTACTACAATGAGCAGTTCTTC. Translating gives CASRQQRAYYNEQFF.

The table lists this clonotype with many counts. The chain uses TRBV6-1 and TRBJ1-1; 8 bases fit TRBD1. The CDR3 is 14 amino acids. The V segment lost 3 bases and the J segment 0 bases; nucleotides outside the gene matches: 0. Per the germline V gene, CDR1 is MNHNS and CDR2 is SASEGT. The CDR3 loop reads CASSDRGLNTEAFF. The CDR3 DNA reads TGTGCCAGCAGTGACAGGGGGCTGAACACTGAAGCTTTCTTT.